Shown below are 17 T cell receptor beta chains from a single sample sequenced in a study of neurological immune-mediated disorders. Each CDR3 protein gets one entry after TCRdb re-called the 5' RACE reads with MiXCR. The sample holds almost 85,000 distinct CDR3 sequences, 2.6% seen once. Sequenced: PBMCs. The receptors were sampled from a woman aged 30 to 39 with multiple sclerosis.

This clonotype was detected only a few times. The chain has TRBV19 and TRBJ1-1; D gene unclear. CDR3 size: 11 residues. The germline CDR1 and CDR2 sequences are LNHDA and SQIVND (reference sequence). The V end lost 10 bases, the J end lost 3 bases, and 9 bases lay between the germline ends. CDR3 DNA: TGTGCCATCCTCCTTCACACTGAAGCTTTCTTT. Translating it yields CAILLHTEAFF.

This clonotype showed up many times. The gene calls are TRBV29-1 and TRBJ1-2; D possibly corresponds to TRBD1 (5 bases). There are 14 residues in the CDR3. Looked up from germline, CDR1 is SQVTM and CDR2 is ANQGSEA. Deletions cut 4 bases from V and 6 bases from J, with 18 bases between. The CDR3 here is CSVVGQAGRNGYTF. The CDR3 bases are TGCAGCGTTGTCGGCCAGGCGGGGCGGAATGGCTACACCTTC. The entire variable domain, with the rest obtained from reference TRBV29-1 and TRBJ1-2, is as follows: SAVISQKPSRDICQRGTSLTIQCQVDSQVTMMFWYRQQPGQSLTLIATANQGSEATYESGFVIDKFPISRPNLTFSTLTVSNMSPEDSSIYLCSVVGQAGRNGYTFGSGTRLTVV.

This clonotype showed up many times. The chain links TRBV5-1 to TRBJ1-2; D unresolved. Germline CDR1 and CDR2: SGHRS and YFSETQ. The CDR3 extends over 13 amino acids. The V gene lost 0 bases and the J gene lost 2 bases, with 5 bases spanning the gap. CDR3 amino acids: CASSLDENYGYTF. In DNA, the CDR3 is TGCGCCAGCAGCTTGGACGAAAACTATGGCTACACCTTC.

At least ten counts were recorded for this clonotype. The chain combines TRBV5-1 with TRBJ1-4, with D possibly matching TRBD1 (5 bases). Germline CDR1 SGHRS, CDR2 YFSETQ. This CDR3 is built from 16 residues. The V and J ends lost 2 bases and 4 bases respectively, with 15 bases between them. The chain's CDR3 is CASSFGAFPFNEKLFF. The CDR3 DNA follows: TGCGCCAGCAGCTTTGGGGCCTTTCCCTTTAATGAAAAACTGTTTTTT.

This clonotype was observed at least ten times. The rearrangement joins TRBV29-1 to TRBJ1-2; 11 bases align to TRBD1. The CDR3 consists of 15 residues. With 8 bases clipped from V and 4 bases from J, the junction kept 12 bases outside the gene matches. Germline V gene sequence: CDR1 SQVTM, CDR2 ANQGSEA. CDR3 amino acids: CSTTGTGGVGYGYTF. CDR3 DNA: TGCAGCACAACCGGGACAGGGGGAGTAGGCTATGGCTACACCTTC.

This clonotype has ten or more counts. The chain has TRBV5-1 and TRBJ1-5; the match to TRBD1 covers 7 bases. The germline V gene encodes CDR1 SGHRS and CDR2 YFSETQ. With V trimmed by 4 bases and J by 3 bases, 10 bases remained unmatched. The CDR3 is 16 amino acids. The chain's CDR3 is CASSLYSTGINQPQHF. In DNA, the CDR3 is TGCGCCAGCAGCCTTTATTCGACAGGGATCAATCAGCCCCAGCATTTT.

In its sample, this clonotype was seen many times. CDR3 in DNA: TGTGCCAGCAGTTACTCGATCACAGGGGGACGGGCTGAAGCTTTCTTT. This gives the protein CASSYSITGGRAEAFF. V gene TRBV6-5 combines with J gene TRBJ1-1, with 8 bases lining up with TRBD1. CDR3 length: 16 residues. Germline loops: CDR1 MNHEY, CDR2 SVGAGI. With 0 bases clipped from V and 6 bases from J, the junction kept 9 bases outside the gene matches.

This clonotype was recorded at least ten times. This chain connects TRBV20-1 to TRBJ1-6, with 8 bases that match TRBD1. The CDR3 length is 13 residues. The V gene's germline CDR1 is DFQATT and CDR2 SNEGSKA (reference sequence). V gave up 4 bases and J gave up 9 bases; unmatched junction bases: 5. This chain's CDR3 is CSAKGQEASPLHF. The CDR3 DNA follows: TGCAGTGCTAAGGGACAGGAGGCTTCACCCCTCCACTTT.

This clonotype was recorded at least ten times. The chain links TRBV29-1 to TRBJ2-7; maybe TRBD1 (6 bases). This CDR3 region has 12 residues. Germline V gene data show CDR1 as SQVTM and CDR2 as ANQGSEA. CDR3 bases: TGCAGTGCACGGTACACAGGGTACGAGCAGTACTTC. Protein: CSARYTGYEQYF.

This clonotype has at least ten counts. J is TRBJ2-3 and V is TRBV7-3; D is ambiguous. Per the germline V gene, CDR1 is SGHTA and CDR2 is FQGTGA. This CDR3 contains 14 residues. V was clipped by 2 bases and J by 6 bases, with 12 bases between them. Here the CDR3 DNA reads TGTGCCAGCAGCTTACGCCCCGACTCCGATACGCAGTATTTT. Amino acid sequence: CASSLRPDSDTQYF. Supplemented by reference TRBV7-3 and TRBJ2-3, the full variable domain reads GAGVSQTPSNKVTEKGKYVELRCDPISGHTALYWYRQSLGQGPEFLIYFQGTGAADDSGLPNDRFFAVRPEGSVSTLKIQRTERGDSAVYLCASSLRPDSDTQYFGPGTRLTVL.

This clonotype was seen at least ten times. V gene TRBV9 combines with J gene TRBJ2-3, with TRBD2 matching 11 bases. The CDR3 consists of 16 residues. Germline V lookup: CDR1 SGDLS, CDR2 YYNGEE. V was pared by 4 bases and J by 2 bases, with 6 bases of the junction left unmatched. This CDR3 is CASSSLAGGLTDTQYF. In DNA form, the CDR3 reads TGTGCCAGCAGCTCCCTAGCGGGAGGACTCACAGATACGCAGTATTTT.

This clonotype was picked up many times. This chain's CDR3 is CSAIGAGGTGELFF. The CDR3 DNA reads as TGCAGTGCTATAGGTGCGGGAGGAACCGGGGAGCTGTTTTTT. V gene TRBV20-1 combines with J gene TRBJ2-2; 8 nucleotides agree with TRBD2. Germline values: CDR1 DFQATT, CDR2 SNEGSKA (reference sequence). The CDR3 sequence is 14 residues long. Losses at the gene ends were 4 bases for V and 5 bases for J; bases not matched to a gene: 6.

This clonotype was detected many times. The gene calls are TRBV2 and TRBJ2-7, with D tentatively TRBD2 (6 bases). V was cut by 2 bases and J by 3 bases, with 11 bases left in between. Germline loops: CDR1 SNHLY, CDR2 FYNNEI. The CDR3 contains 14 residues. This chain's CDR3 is CASSEPTRNYEQYF. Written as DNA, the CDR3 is TGTGCCAGCAGTGAACCGACTAGAAACTACGAGCAGTACTTC.

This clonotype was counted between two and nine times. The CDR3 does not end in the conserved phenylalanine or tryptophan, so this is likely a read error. This CDR3 reads CSNSRLGTSGQGLETQYI. CDR3 coding DNA: TGCAGTAACTCACGCCTGGGGACTAGCGGGCAGGGGTTGGAGACCCAGTACATC. The rearrangement joins TRBV20-1 to TRBJ2-5, with 12 bases fitting TRBD2. The germline CDR1 and CDR2 sequences are DFQATT and SNEGSKA (reference sequence). V shed 8 bases, J shed 5 bases, and the junction held 21 bases outside the gene matches. The CDR3 is made up of 18 amino acids.

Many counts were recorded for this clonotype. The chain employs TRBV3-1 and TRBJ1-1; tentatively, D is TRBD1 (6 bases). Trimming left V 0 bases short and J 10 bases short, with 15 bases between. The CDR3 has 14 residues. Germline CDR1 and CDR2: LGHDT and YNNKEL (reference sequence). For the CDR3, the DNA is TGTGCCAGCAGCCAAGAGGGAGGGGCAGGGGTAGCTTTCTTT. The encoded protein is CASSQEGGAGVAFF.

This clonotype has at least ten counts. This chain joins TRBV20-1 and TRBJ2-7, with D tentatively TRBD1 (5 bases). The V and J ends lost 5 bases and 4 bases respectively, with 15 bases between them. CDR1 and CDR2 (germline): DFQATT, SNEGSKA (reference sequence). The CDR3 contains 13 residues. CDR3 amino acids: CSAPYRSGYEQYF. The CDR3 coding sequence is TGCAGTGCTCCATACAGGTCCGGGTACGAGCAGTACTTC.

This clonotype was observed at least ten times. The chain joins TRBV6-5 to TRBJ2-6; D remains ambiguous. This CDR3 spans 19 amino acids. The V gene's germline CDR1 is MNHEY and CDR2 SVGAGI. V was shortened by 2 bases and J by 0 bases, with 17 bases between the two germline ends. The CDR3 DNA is TGTGCCAGCAGTTACGGTACGAAGCCTTACCTCTCTGGGGCCAACGTCCTGACTTTC. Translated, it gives CASSYGTKPYLSGANVLTF.